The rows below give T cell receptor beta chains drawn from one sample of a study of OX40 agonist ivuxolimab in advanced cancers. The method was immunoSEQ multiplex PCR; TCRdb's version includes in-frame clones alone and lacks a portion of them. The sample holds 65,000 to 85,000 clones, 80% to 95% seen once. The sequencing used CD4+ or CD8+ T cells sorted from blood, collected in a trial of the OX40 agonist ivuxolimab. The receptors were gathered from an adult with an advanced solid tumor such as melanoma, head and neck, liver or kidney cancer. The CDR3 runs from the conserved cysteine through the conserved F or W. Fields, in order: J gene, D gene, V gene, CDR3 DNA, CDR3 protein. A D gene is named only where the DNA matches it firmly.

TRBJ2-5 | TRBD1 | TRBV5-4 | TGTGCCAGCAGCATAAGACAGGGGTTGGAGACCCAGTACTTC | CASSIRQGLETQYF
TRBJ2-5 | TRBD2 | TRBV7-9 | TGTGCCAGCAGCTTCCCACTAGCGAAAGAGACCCAGTACTTC | CASSFPLAKETQYF
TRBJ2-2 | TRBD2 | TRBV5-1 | TGCGCCAGCAGGCGAGGGGGGACTAGCAACACCGGGGAGCTGTTTTTT | CASRRGGTSNTGELFF
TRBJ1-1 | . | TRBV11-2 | TGTGCCAGCAGCTTAACGGGCGGTAACACTGAAGCTTTCTTT | CASSLTGGNTEAFF
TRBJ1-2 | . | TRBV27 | TGTGCCAGCAGTTTTGGATACGAGGGAGGCGGCTACACCTTC | CASSFGYEGGGYTF
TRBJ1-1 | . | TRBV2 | TGTGCCAGCAGTCCCAGCGAGGGTGTGAACACTGAAGCTTTCTTT | CASSPSEGVNTEAFF
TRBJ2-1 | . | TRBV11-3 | TGTGCCAGCAGCTTATCGTGGGAGCGGGAGCAGTTCTTC | CASSLSWEREQFF
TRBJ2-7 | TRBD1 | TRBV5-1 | TGCGCCAGCAGCTTGGGAACAGGGGGTAATTATTACGAGCAGTACTTC | CASSLGTGGNYYEQYF
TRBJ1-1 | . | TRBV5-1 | TGCGCCAGCAGCTTGGGCGGCAGCAACACTGAAGCTTTCTTT | CASSLGGSNTEAFF
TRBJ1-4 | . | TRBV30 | TGTGCCTGGGACGACCCACCCGGAATGCGAAAACTGTTTTTT | CAWDDPPGMRKLFF
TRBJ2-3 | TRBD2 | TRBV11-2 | TGTGCCAGCAGAGCCAGAGCGGGGGGGCTGGCGGGAGATACGCAGTATTTT | CASRARAGGLAGDTQYF
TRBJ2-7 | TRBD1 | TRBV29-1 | TGCAGCGTCCGGACAGGGGCTGACGAGCAGTACTTC | CSVRTGADEQYF
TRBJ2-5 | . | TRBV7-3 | TGTGCCAGCAGCCCACAGGCAGGGGCCGCCGAGACCCAGTACTTC | CASSPQAGAAETQYF
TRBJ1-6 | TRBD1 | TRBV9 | TGTGCCAGCAGCGGAACCGGGACAGGGGATTCACCCCTCCACTTT | CASSGTGTGDSPLHF
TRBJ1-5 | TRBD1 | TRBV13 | TGTGCCAGCAGCTTATTTACAGGGGGCAATCAGCCCCAGCATTTT | CASSLFTGGNQPQHF
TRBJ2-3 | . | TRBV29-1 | TGCAGCGTTGGCTGGGCAGCGGGAGATACGCAGTATTTT | CSVGWAAGDTQYF
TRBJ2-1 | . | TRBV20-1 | TGCAGTGCTAGTGCGGGAAGTTCTCAGTTCTTC | CSASAGSSQFF
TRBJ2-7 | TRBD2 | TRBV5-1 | TGCGCCAGCAGCGGGGGACTAGCGGGAGTTCCCCACGAGCAGTACTTC | CASSGGLAGVPHEQYF
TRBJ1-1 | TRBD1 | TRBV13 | TGTGCCAGCAGCAGAAGGGGGCGGGGGAAGCTGAGCACTGAAGCTTTCTTT | CASSRRGRGKLSTEAFF
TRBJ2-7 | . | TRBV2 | TGTGCCAGCAGGGACCGGGGCAGGATCGCTCACTACGAGCAGTACTTC | CASRDRGRIAHYEQYF
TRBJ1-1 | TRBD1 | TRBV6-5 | TGTGCCACCGAATCGGGTGGGGCAGGGGGTAATGAAGCTTTCTTT | CATESGGAGGNEAFF
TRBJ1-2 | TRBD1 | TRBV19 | TGTGCCAGCTGCCCACTTACAGGGGGAGTCCCCCATGGCTACACCTTC | CASCPLTGGVPHGYTF
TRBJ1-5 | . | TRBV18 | TGTGCCAGCTCACCATTAGGGCTCAATCAGCCCCAGCATTTT | CASSPLGLNQPQHF
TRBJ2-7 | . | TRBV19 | TGTGCCAGCAGGGACTCCACGGCCTACGAGCAGTACTTC | CASRDSTAYEQYF
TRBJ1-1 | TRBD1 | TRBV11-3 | TGTGCCAGCAGCTTAAATGACAGGGAGAACACTGAAGCTTTCTTT | CASSLNDRENTEAFF
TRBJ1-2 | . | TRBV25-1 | TGTGCCAGCAAAAGTGGTCATGTGGCGGACTCCCTTAACTATGGCTACACCTTC | CASKSGHVADSLNYGYTF
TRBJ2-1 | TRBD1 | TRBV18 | TGTGCCAGCTCACCATTCGACGGACAGGTCGTAAATGAGCAGTTCTTC | CASSPFDGQVVNEQFF
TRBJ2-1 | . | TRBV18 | TGTGCCAGCTCCGGAGGGGGCGGAAGGACCTACAATGAGCAGTTCTTC | CASSGGGGRTYNEQFF
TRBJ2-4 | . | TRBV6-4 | TGTGCCAGCAGTGAAGCGTCGGGCCTAAACATTCAGTACTTC | CASSEASGLNIQYF
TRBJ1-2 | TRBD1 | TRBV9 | TGTGCCAGCAGCGTAGCCCTTAGACAGGGGGCGGACTATGGCTACACCTTC | CASSVALRQGADYGYTF
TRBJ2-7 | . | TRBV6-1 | TGTGCCAGCAGAGGGGGGTGGGGGAGCTCCTACGAGCAGTACTTC | CASRGGWGSSYEQYF
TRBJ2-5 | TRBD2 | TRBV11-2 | TGTGCCAGCAGCCCAGGTTGGGGCGGGGGATCGATGGGAGAGACCCAGTACTTC | CASSPGWGGGSMGETQYF
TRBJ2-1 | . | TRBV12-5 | TGTGCTAGTGCCCGTGGGGGGCTGAGTGAGCAGTTCTTC | CASARGGLSEQFF
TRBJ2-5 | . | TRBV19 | TGTGCCAGCCGATCAGGGGCCGGGGAGACCCAGTACTTC | CASRSGAGETQYF
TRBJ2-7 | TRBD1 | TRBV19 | TGTGCCAGTACCCCGGGACAGGGAAGCTCCTACGAGCAGTACTTC | CASTPGQGSSYEQYF
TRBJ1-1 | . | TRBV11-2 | TGTGCCAGCAGCTTAGCGTCTACAGGGACTGAAGCTTTCTTT | CASSLASTGTEAFF
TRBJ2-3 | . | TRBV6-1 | TGTGCCAGCAGTCCGGCCGGGAGCATCACAGATACGCAGTATTTT | CASSPAGSITDTQYF
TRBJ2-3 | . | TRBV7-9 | TGTGCCAGCAGCTATACCGGCACAGATACGCAGTATTTT | CASSYTGTDTQYF
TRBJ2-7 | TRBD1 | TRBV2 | TGTGCCAGCAGTGAATCCGGGACAGGGAATGTCGAGCAGTACTTC | CASSESGTGNVEQYF
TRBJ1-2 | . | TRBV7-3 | TGTGCCAGCAGCTTATCAGGAGGCGGGGTTTCGGATGGCTACACCTTC | CASSLSGGGVSDGYTF
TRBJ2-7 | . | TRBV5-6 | TGTGCCAGCAGCCGGTCGGGCGAGCAGTACTTC | CASSRSGEQYF